This is a list of T cell receptor beta chains from one sample in a study of low-dose radiotherapy and immunotherapy resistance in tumors. TCRdb independently ran MiXCR on the reads; one entry per CDR3 protein. The repertoire holds tens of thousands of distinct CDR3 sequences, with about a sixth as singletons. This sample comprised PBMCs, obtained after low-dose radiotherapy plus immunotherapy. The receptor source for this set is a male donor with prostate cancer. Each CDR3 is given with its conserved first and last residue. Fields, in order: CDR3 length, V gene, J gene, CDR3 protein.

16	TRBV7-9	TRBJ2-7	CASSLDPGQGRYEQYF
13	TRBV28	TRBJ2-1	CAISRLAGNEQFF
14	TRBV11-1	TRBJ1-1	CASSLGEQNTEAFF
15	TRBV4-1	TRBJ2-7	CASSFRDRAYYEQYF
17	TRBV11-1	TRBJ2-7	CASSFGTGIARNYEQYF
15	TRBV5-6	TRBJ2-1	CASSHRWTVKDEQFF
12	TRBV7-9	TRBJ2-7	CASSLANTEQYF
17	TRBV20-1	TRBJ2-5	CSARATLQGLAQETQYF
15	TRBV30	TRBJ2-1	CAWSHLRYPRDEQFF
15	TRBV11-3	TRBJ2-7	CASSLVGAGDDEQYF
15	TRBV20-1	TRBJ2-7	CSRRSRPGGSYEQYF
13	TRBV18	TRBJ2-1	CASSPIQDNEQFF
13	TRBV7-2	TRBJ2-7	CASSFGTAYEQYF
17	TRBV5-1	TRBJ1-1	CASSLVAEHPVNTEAFF
12	TRBV10-3	TRBJ1-2	CAINGGDYGYTF
12	TRBV7-2	TRBJ1-2	CASSQDSYGYTF
15	TRBV2	TRBJ2-7	CASSGITTGGGEQYF
15	TRBV20-1	TRBJ2-1	CSATRGSGSVNEQFF
13	TRBV14	TRBJ2-7	CASSPTWGYEQYF
14	TRBV4-2	TRBJ2-5	CASSQERVEGTQYF
12	TRBV10-3	TRBJ2-7	CAISSSEAEQYF
14	TRBV30	TRBJ2-2	CAWSVSGSTGELFF
12	TRBV30	TRBJ2-1	CAWTDRYNEQFF
23	TRBV11-2	TRBJ2-7	CASTSRTSMYLCASSLGGPEQYF
14	TRBV20-1	TRBJ2-3	CSAQLAGATDTQYF
12	TRBV4-3	TRBJ2-1	CASSQDRLKQFF
16	TRBV4-3	TRBJ2-5	CASSQGARQSSETQYF
15	TRBV20-1	TRBJ2-4	CSAKEPLWVKNIQYF
15	TRBV25-1	TRBJ2-2	CASGPGQGNTGELFF
14	TRBV7-2	TRBJ2-1	CASSSRTSLNEQFF
11	TRBV6-2/TRBV6-3	TRBJ2-1	CASSRDDEQFF
11	TRBV27	TRBJ2-7	CASSANYEQYF
17	TRBV28	TRBJ1-1	CASSEFRPGGRDTEAFF
14	TRBV3-1	TRBJ2-2	CASSQAGASGELFF
13	TRBV10-3	TRBJ2-3	CAMGRSSTDTQYF
11	TRBV7-2	TRBJ2-5	CASSYLETQYF
15	TRBV28	TRBJ2-7	CASSPPGTGVDEQYF
15	TRBV20-1	TRBJ2-1	CSAERTSGRVNEQFF
16	TRBV21-1	TRBJ2-7	CASSKPAGPVYHEQYF
15	TRBV20-1	TRBJ1-5	CSARFTGGLSQPQHF
13	TRBV20-1	TRBJ1-4	CSARSGAGEKLFF
12	TRBV7-2	TRBJ2-7	CASGTAAYEQYF
15	TRBV12-3/TRBV12-4	TRBJ2-2	CASRYRDVDTGELFF
15	TRBV4-3	TRBJ1-1	CASSPKARGGTEAFF
15	TRBV12-3/TRBV12-4	TRBJ1-2	CASSPNPPPPGGYTF